Below are 14 T cell receptor beta chains sequenced from a single sample in a study of T-cell memory formation after mild COVID-19. TCRdb reanalysed the 5' RACE reads using MiXCR and keeps one entry per CDR3 protein. The sample includes approximately 580,000 distinct CDR3 sequences, about a fifth seen only once; the top ten take roughly an eighth. Sequenced input: PBMCs or a T cell subset sorted from them (not recorded which). The receptors stem from an adult woman who had mild COVID-19 (a few samples of this study predate the infection). Cell type and time point are not known.

The chain recombines TRBV20-1 with TRBJ2-1; 9 positions agree with TRBD2. The J segment lost 10 bases and the V segment lost 6 bases, leaving 10 bases of the junction unmatched. The V gene's germline CDR1 is DFQATT and CDR2 SNEGSKA (reference sequence). The CDR3 is 13 amino acids. The CDR3 spells CSAKGGSGSEQFF. CDR3 in DNA: TGCAGTGCGAAAGGGGGTAGCGGGAGCGAGCAGTTCTTC.

The rearrangement links TRBV20-1 to TRBJ2-3; 8 bases are shared with TRBD2. This CDR3 region has 15 residues. Looked up from germline, CDR1 is DFQATT and CDR2 is SNEGSKA (reference sequence). V shed 6 bases, J shed 2 bases, and the junction held 10 bases outside the gene matches. In DNA, the CDR3 is TGCAGTGCCCCCGCCGCGGGAGGTTCCACAGATACGCAGTATTTT. Its protein is CSAPAAGGSTDTQYF.

This clonotype has more than one count but fewer than ten. The genes are TRBV5-1 and TRBJ2-7, with TRBD2 identical over 10 bases. Germline CDR1 and CDR2: SGHRS and YFSETQ. This CDR3 is 15 amino acids long. Losses at the gene ends were 3 bases for V and 3 bases for J; bases not matched to a gene: 6. The CDR3 here is CASSWTSGPRYEQYF. CDR3 nucleotide sequence: TGCGCCAGCAGCTGGACTAGCGGACCTCGCTACGAGCAGTACTTC.

This chain links TRBV13 with TRBJ2-2, with 8 bases matching TRBD1. Germline V gene lookup returns CDR1 PRHDT and CDR2 FYEKMQ (reference sequence). This CDR3 is 15 amino acids long. The trim removed 4 bases at V and 4 bases at J, leaving 5 bases unmatched. CDR3 protein: CASSWTGRGTGELFF. The CDR3 nucleotides are TGTGCCAGCAGCTGGACAGGGAGAGGCACCGGGGAGCTGTTTTTT.

There are a few counts of this clonotype. V and J are TRBV20-1 and TRBJ2-3; D is undetermined. CDR3 length equals 14 residues. The V and J ends lost 6 bases and 1 base respectively, with 14 bases between them. Germline assignment: CDR1 DFQATT and CDR2 SNEGSKA (reference sequence). The CDR3 coding sequence is TGCAGTGCCCGGGCCCGCCTCGGCACAGATACGCAGTATTTT. Translating gives CSARARLGTDTQYF.

The chain uses TRBV7-3 and TRBJ2-1; the match to TRBD2 covers 10 bases. Unmatched junction bases numbered 19, after V lost 7 bases and J lost 7 bases. The CDR3 is 18 residues long. Germline assignment: CDR1 SGHTA and CDR2 FQGTGA. CDR3 nucleotide sequence: TGTGCCAGCAACCCGGGAGGATCCAGCGGGGGGGCCGCGAATGAGCAGTTCTTC. Residues: CASNPGGSSGGAANEQFF.

A few counts support this clonotype. The chain carries TRBV5-1 and TRBJ2-1; 7 bases match TRBD1. V shed 4 bases and J 7 bases; nucleotides not matched to a gene: 8. CDR1 and CDR2 (germline): SGHRS, YFSETQ. CDR3 length equals 14 residues. As DNA, the CDR3 is TGCGCCAGCAGCAGGGGACAGATTAGGAATGAGCAGTTCTTC. It yields the protein CASSRGQIRNEQFF.

The rearrangement joins TRBV30 to TRBJ1-1, with 9 bases fitting TRBD1. There are 13 residues in the CDR3. The V segment lost 0 bases and the J segment 10 bases; nucleotides outside the gene matches: 6. CDR1 and CDR2 (germline): GTSNPN, SVGIG (reference sequence). The chain's CDR3 is CAWSVVRGQGAFF. The CDR3 DNA follows: TGTGCCTGGAGTGTAGTCCGGGGACAGGGAGCTTTCTTT.

This clonotype was counted only a few times. This chain connects TRBV6-5 to TRBJ2-3, with D perhaps matching TRBD2 (5 bases). The CDR3 loop spans 13 amino acids. The germline CDR1 and CDR2 sequences are MNHEY and SVGAGI. V lost 7 bases and J lost 4, with 12 bases in between. CDR3: CASKRTGADTQYF. The DNA for the CDR3 is TGTGCCAGCAAGAGGACCGGGGCAGATACGCAGTATTTT.

In its sample, this clonotype was seen a few times. The rearrangement uses TRBV6-2 or TRBV6-3 and TRBJ2-7, with D unclear. Germline V gene sequence: CDR1 MNHEY, CDR2 SVGEGT. Trimming pared 6 bases from V and 3 bases from J, leaving 15 bases between. The CDR3 is 14 residues long. This CDR3 reads CASSPTWDFYEQYF. The DNA for the CDR3 is TGTGCCAGCAGCCCAACCTGGGATTTCTACGAGCAGTACTTC.

The chain has TRBV20-1 and TRBJ1-2; the D gene is possibly TRBD1 (6 bases). The CDR3 covers 13 residues. CDR1 is DFQATT and CDR2 is SNEGSKA in the germline V gene (reference sequence). V lost 3 bases and J lost 4, with 12 bases in between. CDR3 nucleotide sequence: TGCAGTGCTAGCGAGACAGGCCTCTATGGCTACACCTTC. Its protein product is CSASETGLYGYTF.

This clonotype was counted many times. The chain has TRBV28 and TRBJ1-5; D might be TRBD1 (6 bases). V gave up 7 bases and J gave up 6 bases, with 19 bases separating them. Germline V gene sequence: CDR1 MDHEN, CDR2 SYDVKM. This CDR3 is built from 15 residues. The chain's CDR3 is CASTLGLQGSQPQHF. CDR3 bases: TGTGCCAGCACCTTAGGATTGCAGGGGAGTCAGCCCCAGCATTTT.

This clonotype was seen more than once but under ten times. The V and J genes are TRBV12-3 or TRBV12-4 and TRBJ2-2, with D possibly being TRBD2 (7 bases). V gave up 8 bases and J gave up 5 bases, with 12 bases separating them. This CDR3 has 13 residues. This chain's CDR3 is CASQGRETGELFF. CDR3 in DNA: TGTGCCAGCCAGGGGCGGGAGACCGGGGAGCTGTTTTTT.

This clonotype was recorded a few times. CDR3 protein: CASSPLAMETQYF. CDR3 nucleotide sequence: TGCGCCAGCAGCCCACTAGCGATGGAGACCCAGTACTTC. The rearrangement links TRBV4-1 to TRBJ2-5; TRBD2 aligns across 7 bases. Looked up from germline, CDR1 is MGHRA and CDR2 is YSYEKL. The CDR3 is 13 amino acids. V gave up 4 bases and J gave up 5 bases; unmatched junction bases: 4.